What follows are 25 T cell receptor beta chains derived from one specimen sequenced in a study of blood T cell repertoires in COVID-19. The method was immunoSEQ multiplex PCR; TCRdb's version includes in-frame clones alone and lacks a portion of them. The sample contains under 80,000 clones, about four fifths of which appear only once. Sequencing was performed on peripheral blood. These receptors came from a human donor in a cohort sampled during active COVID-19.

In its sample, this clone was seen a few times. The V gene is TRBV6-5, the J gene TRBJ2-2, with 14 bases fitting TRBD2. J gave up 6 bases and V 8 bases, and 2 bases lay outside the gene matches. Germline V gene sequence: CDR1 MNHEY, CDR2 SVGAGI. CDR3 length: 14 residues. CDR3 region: CASGLAGGAGELFF. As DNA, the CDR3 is TGTGCCAGCGGACTAGCGGGAGGTGCCGGGGAGCTGTTTTTT.

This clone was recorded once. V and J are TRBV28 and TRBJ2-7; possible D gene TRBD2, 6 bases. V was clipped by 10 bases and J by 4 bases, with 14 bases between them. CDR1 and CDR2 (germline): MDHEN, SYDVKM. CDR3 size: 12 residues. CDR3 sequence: CAIRRGIYEQYF. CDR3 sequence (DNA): TGTGCCATCCGACGGGGGATATACGAGCAGTACTTC. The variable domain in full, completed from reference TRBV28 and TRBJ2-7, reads DVKVTQSSRYLVKRTGEKVFLECVQDMDHENMFWYRQDPGLGLRLIYFSYDVKMKEKGDIPEGYSVSREKKERFSLILESASTNQTSMYLCAIRRGIYEQYFGPGTRLTVT.

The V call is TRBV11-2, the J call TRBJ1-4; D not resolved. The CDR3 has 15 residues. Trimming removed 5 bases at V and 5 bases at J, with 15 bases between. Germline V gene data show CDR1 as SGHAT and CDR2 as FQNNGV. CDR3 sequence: CASSPSGNLNEKLFF. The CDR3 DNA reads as TGTGCCAGCAGCCCGTCCGGGAACCTCAATGAAAAACTGTTTTTT.

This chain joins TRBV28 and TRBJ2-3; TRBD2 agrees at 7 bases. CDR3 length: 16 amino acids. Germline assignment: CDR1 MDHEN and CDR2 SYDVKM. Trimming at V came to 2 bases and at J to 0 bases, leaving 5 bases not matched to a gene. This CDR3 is CASSLISSGSTDTQYF. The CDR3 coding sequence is TGTGCCAGCAGTTTAATTTCTAGCGGAAGCACAGATACGCAGTATTTT.

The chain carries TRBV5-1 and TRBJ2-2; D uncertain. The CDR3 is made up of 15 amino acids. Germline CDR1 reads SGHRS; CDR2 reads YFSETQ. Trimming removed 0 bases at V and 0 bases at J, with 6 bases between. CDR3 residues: CASSLGHSNTGELFF. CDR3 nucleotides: TGCGCCAGCAGCTTGGGACATTCGAACACCGGGGAGCTGTTTTTT. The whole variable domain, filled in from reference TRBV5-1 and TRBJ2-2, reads KAGVTQTPRYLIKTRGQQVTLSCSPISGHRSVSWYQQTPGQGLQFLFEYFSETQRNKGNFPGRFSGRQFSNSRSEMNVSTLELGDSALYLCASSLGHSNTGELFFGEGSRLTVL.

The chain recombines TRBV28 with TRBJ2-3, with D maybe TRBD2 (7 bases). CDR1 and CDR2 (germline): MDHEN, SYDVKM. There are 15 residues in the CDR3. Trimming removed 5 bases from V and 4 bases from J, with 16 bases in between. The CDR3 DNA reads TGTGCCAGCAGTGGGCGGGAGAAGGGGGCAGATACGCAGTATTTT. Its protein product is CASSGREKGADTQYF.

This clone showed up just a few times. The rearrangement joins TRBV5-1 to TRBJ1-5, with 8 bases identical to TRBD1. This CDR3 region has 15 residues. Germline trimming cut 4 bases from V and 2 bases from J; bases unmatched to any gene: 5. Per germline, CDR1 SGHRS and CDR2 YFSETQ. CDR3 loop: CASSAGQGGNQPQHF. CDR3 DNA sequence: TGCGCCAGCAGCGCAGGACAGGGAGGCAATCAGCCCCAGCATTTT. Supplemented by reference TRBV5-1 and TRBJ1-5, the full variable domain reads KAGVTQTPRYLIKTRGQQVTLSCSPISGHRSVSWYQQTPGQGLQFLFEYFSETQRNKGNFPGRFSGRQFSNSRSEMNVSTLELGDSALYLCASSAGQGGNQPQHFGDGTRLSIL.

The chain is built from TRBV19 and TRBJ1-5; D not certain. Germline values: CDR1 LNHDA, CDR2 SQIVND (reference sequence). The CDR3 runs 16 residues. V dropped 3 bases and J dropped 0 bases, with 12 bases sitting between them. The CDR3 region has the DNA TGTGCCAGTAGTATTAGGCGGGGAAGTAGCAATCAGCCCCAGCATTTT. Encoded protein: CASSIRRGSSNQPQHF.

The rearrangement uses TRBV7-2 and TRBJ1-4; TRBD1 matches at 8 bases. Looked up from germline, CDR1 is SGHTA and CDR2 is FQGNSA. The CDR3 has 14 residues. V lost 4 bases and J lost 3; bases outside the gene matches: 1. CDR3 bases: TGTGCCAGCAGCTCGGGACAGGCTAATGAAAAACTGTTTTTT. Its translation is CASSSGQANEKLFF.

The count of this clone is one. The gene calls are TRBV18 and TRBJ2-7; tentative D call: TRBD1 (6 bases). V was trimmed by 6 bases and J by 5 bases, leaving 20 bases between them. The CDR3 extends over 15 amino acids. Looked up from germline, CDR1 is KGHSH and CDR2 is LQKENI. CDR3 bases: TGTGCCAGCTCTTTAAGCACAGGGCATAGTGACGAGCAGTACTTC. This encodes CASSLSTGHSDEQYF.

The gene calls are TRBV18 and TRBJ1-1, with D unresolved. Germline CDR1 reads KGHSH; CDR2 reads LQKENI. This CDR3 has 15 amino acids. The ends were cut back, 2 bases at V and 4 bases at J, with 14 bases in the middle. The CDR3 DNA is TGTGCCAGCTCACCAGACGACGAGGATAGCACTGAAGCTTTCTTT. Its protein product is CASSPDDEDSTEAFF. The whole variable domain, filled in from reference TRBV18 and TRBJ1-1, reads NAGVMQNPRHLVRRRGQEARLRCSPMKGHSHVYWYRQLPEEGLKFMVYLQKENIIDESGMPKERFSAEFPKEGPSILRIQQVVRGDSAAYFCASSPDDEDSTEAFFGQGTRLTVV.

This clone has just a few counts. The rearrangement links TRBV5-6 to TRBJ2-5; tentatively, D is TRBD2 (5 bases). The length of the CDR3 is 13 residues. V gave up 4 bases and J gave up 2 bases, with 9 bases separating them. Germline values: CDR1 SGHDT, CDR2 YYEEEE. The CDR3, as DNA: TGTGCCAGCAGCAGGACTGTTCAAGAGACCCAGTACTTC. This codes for CASSRTVQETQYF.

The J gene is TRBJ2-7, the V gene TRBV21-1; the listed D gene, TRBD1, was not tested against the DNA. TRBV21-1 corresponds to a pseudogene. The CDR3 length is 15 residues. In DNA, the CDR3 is TGTGCCAGCAGCAAAGAATCCAGTCTTACCTACGAGCAGTACTTC. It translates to CASSKESSLTYEQYF.

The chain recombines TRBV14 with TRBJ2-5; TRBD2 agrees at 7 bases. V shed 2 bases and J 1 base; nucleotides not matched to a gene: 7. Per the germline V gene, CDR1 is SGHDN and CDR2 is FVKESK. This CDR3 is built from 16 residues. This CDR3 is CASSQLSSGGQETQYF. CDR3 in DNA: TGTGCCAGCAGCCAACTCTCTTCGGGGGGCCAAGAGACCCAGTACTTC. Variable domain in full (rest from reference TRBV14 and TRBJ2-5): EAGVTQFPSHSVIEKGQTVTLRCDPISGHDNLYWYRRVMGKEIKFLLHFVKESKQDESGMPNNRFLAERTGGTYSTLKVQPAELEDSGVYFCASSQLSSGGQETQYFGPGTRLLVL.

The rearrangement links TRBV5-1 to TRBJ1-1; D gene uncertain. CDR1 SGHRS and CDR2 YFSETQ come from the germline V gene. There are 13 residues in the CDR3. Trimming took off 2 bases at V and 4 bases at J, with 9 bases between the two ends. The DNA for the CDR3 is TGCGCCAGCAGCTTAAACGTGAGCACTGAAGCTTTCTTT. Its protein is CASSLNVSTEAFF.

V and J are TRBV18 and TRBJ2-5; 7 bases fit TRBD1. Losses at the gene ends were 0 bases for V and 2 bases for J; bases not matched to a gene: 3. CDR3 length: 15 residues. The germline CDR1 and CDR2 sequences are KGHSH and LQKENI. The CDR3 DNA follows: TGTGCCAGCTCACCACCGCTCAGGGGGCAAGAGACCCAGTACTTC. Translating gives CASSPPLRGQETQYF.

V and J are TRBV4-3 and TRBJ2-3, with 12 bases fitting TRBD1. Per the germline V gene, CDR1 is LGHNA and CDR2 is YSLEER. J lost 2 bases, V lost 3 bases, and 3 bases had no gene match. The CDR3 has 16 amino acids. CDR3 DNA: TGCGCCAGCAGCCAGGGACAGGGGGCTTTCACAGATACGCAGTATTTT. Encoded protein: CASSQGQGAFTDTQYF.

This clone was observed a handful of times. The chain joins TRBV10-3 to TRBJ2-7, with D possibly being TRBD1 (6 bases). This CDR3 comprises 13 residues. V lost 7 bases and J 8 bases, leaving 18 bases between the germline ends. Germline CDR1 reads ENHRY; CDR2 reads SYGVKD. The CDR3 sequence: CAITRDISSQQYF. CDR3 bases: TGTGCCATCACACGGGACATTTCCTCTCAGCAGTACTTC.

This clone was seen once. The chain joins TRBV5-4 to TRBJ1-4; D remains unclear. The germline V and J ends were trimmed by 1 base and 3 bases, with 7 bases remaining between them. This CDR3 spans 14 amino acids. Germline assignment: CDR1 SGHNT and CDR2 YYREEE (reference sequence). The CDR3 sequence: CASSLMGANEKLFF. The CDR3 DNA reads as TGTGCCAGCAGCTTGATGGGAGCTAATGAAAAACTGTTTTTT.

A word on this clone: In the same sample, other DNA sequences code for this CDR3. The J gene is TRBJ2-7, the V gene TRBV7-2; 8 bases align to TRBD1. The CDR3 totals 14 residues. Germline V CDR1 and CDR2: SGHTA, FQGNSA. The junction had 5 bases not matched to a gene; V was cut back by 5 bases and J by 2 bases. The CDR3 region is CASSPTGGPYEQYF. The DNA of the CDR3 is TGTGCCAGCAGCCCAACAGGGGGGCCCTACGAGCAGTACTTC.

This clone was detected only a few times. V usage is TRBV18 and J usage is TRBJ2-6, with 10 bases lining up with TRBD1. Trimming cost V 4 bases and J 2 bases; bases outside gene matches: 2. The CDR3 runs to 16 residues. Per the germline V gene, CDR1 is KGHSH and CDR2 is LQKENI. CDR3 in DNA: TGTGCCAGCTCACTCGGACAGGGGGCTGGGGCCAACGTCCTGACTTTC. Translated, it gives CASSLGQGAGANVLTF.

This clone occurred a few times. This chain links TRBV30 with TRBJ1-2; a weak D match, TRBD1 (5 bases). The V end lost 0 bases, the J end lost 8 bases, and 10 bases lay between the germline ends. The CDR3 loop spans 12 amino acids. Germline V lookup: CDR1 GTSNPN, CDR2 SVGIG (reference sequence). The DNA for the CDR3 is TGTGCCTGGAGTGTAGGAGGGGACGGCTACACCTTC. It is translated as CAWSVGGDGYTF.

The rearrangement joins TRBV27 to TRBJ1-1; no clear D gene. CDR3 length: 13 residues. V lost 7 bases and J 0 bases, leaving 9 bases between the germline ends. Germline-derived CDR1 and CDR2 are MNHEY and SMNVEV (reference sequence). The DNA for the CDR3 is TGTGCCAGCATTAACACCATGAACACTGAAGCTTTCTTT. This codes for CASINTMNTEAFF.

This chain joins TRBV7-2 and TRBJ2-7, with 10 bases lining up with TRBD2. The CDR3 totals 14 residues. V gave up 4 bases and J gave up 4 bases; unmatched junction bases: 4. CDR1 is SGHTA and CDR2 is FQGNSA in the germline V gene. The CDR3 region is CASSSTSGIYEQYF. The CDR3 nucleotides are TGTGCCAGCAGCTCTACTAGCGGGATATACGAGCAGTACTTC.

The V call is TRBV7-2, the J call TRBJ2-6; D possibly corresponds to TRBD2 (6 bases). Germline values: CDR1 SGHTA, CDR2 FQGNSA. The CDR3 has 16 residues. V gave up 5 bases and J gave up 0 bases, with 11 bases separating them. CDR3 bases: TGTGCCAGCAGCAAGGGGACTCCCTCTGGGGCCAACGTCCTGACTTTC. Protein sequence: CASSKGTPSGANVLTF.